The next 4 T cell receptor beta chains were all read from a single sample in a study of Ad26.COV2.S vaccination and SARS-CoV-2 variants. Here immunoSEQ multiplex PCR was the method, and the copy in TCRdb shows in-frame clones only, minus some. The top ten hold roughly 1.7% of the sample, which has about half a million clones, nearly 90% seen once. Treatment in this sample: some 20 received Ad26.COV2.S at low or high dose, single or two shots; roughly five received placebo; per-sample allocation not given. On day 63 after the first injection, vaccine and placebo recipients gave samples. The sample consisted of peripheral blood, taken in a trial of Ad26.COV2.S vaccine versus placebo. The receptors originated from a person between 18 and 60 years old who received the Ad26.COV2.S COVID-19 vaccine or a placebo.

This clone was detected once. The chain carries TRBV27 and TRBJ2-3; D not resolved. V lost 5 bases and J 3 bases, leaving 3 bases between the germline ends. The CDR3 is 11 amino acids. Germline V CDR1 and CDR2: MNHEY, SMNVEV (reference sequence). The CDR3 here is CASSTTDTQYF. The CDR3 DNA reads TGTGCCAGCAGTACAACAGATACGCAGTATTTT.

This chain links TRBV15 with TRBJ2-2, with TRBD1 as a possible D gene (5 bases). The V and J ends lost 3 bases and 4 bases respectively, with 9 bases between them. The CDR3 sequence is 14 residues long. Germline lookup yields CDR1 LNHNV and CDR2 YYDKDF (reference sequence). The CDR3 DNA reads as TGTGCCACCAGCAGCAGGGCGAGCACCGGGGAGCTGTTTTTT. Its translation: CATSSRASTGELFF. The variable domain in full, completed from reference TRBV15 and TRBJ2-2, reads DAMVIQNPRYQVTQFGKPVTLSCSQTLNHNVMYWYQQKSSQAPKLLFHYYDKDFNNEADTPDNFQSRRPNTSFCFLDIRSPGLGDTAMYLCATSSRASTGELFFGEGSRLTVL.

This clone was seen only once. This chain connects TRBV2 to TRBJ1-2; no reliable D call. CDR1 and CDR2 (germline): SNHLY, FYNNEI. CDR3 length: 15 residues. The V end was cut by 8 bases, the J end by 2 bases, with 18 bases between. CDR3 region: CASCLRNELNYGYTF. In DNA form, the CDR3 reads TGTGCCAGCTGCCTTCGCAATGAGTTGAACTATGGCTACACCTTC.

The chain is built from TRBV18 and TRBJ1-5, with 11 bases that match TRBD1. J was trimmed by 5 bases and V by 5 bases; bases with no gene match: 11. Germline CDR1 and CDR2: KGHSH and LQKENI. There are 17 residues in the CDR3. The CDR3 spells CASSSGTGGVGDQPQHF. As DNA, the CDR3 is TGTGCCAGCTCATCCGGGACAGGGGGGGTCGGGGATCAGCCCCAGCATTTT.